These T cell receptor beta chains were read from a single sample in a study of cytomegalovirus exposure and HLA in healthy donors. Clones were read by immunoSEQ multiplex PCR, and TCRdb kept only the in-frame ones, dropping some. The sample has 150,000 or so clones, around 80% seen once. The source material was PBMCs. The receptor set was obtained from a male donor in good health and CMV-seropositive. Both conserved end residues are part of each CDR3. A D gene is named only where the DNA matches it firmly. Size is omitted from some rows. Given values are once, few, many or a class for expanded clones.

J gene,V gene,D gene,clone size,CDR3 DNA,CDR3 protein
TRBJ2-7,TRBV27,TRBD1,.,TGTGCCAGCAGTCGCCACCCAGGACAGGGAAGCTACGAGCAGTACTTC,CASSRHPGQGSYEQYF
TRBJ2-6,TRBV5-4,.,.,TGTGCCAGCAGCTTGGGAGGAGGGGTCGGGGCCAACGTCCTGACTTTC,CASSLGGGVGANVLTF
TRBJ2-7,TRBV6-5,.,.,TGTGCCAGCAGTTCTCCCGCGGGGGCTGCATACGAGCAGTACTTC,CASSSPAGAAYEQYF
TRBJ2-2,TRBV6-5,.,once,TGTGCCAGCAGTTCTCGGGACACATACGGGGAGCTGTTTTTT,CASSSRDTYGELFF
TRBJ2-6,TRBV29-1,.,once,TGCAGCGTTTGGGAGAGGGCCAACGTCCTGACTTTC,CSVWERANVLTF
TRBJ1-1,TRBV11-3,.,.,TGTGCCAGCAGCCAAGGACAGTCGGATACTGAAGCTTTCTTT,CASSQGQSDTEAFF
TRBJ2-7,TRBV5-1,.,.,TGCGCCAGCAGCCCCGGGGAGGCCTACGAGCAGTACTTC,CASSPGEAYEQYF
TRBJ2-2,TRBV5-1,.,.,TGCGCCGGCAGGGAGGGGGCTCAAACCGGGGAGCTGTTTTTT,CAGREGAQTGELFF
TRBJ2-3,TRBV6-8,TRBD2,.,TGTGCCAGCAGTTACTCAATAGCGGGAGGGCCGAATACGCAGTATTTT,CASSYSIAGGPNTQYF
TRBJ2-7,TRBV18,.,once,TGTGCCAGCTCACCGGGTAGCGGAGGCGAGCAGTACTTC,CASSPGSGGEQYF
TRBJ2-5,TRBV19,.,.,TGTGCCAGTAGTATAGGTGGTAGCCAAGAGACCCAGTACTTC,CASSIGGSQETQYF
TRBJ2-1,TRBV4-3,TRBD2,.,TGCGCCAGCAGCCCTGGGACTAGCGGGAGTCTAGCTTATGAGCAGTTCTTC,CASSPGTSGSLAYEQFF
TRBJ2-1,TRBV28,TRBD2,.,TGTGCCAGCAGTTTATCCCCCGTCGGACTAGCGGGAGCTGGTGAGCAGTTCTTC,CASSLSPVGLAGAGEQFF
TRBJ1-2,TRBV18,TRBD1,.,TGTGCCAGCTCACCAGAGACAGGGTTCGGAGGCTACACCTTC,CASSPETGFGGYTF
TRBJ1-4,TRBV30,TRBD1,.,TGTGCCTGGAGTGATACAGGGGGCGCGAATGAAAAACTGTTTTTT,CAWSDTGGANEKLFF
TRBJ2-1,TRBV5-1,TRBD2,.,TGCGCCAGCGAGCTCCTAGCGGGGGGCTCCTACAATGAGCAGTTCTTC,CASELLAGGSYNEQFF
TRBJ2-3,TRBV27,TRBD2,.,TGTGCCAGCAGTTTAGCAGCGGGAGGGCTCAGCACAGATACGCAGTATTTT,CASSLAAGGLSTDTQYF
TRBJ1-1,TRBV5-1,TRBD1,.,TGCGCCAGCAGCGATTCCGGGACAGGGATCACTGAAGCTTTCTTT,CASSDSGTGITEAFF
TRBJ1-3,TRBV29-1,TRBD1,.,TGCAGCGTTGAAGAGTGGTCCGGGACAGGGTTACCTGGAAACACCATATATTTT,CSVEEWSGTGLPGNTIYF
TRBJ2-7,TRBV7-2,TRBD2,few,TGTGCCAGCAGCTTAGAACCCGGGACTAGCGGACAGTTTACCTACGAGCAGTACTTC,CASSLEPGTSGQFTYEQYF
TRBJ2-3,TRBV10-3,.,.,TGTGCCATCAGCGTCGACTTTAGTGTTTTTTTTCGCACAGATACGCAGTATTTT,CAISVDFSVFFRTDTQYF
TRBJ2-3,TRBV11-3,TRBD1,.,TGTGCCAGCAATGCCGGGACAGGAAAAGATACGCAGTATTTT,CASNAGTGKDTQYF
TRBJ2-3,TRBV9,.,few,TGTGCCAGCAGCGTAGAAGGGGGACACAGCACAGATACGCAGTATTTT,CASSVEGGHSTDTQYF
TRBJ2-5,TRBV19,TRBD2,once,TGTGCCAGTAGTTTCTTCCACCCACTAGCGGGTCAGGGGGAGACCCAGTACTTC,CASSFFHPLAGQGETQYF
TRBJ2-5,TRBV11-2,TRBD1,.,TGTGCCAGCAGCTTAGACCCGGACAGGGAGGAGACCCAGTACTTC,CASSLDPDREETQYF
TRBJ1-4,TRBV7-9,TRBD1,few,TGTGCCAGCCGAAGACAGGGGGCAGGGGAAAAACTGTTTTTT,CASRRQGAGEKLFF